In its sample, the clone carrying this TCR beta chain was seen once. The data were taken from a study of cytomegalovirus exposure and HLA in healthy donors. The study ran its PCR with 60 Vbeta and 13 Jbeta primers. Profiling relied on immunoSEQ multiplex PCR, and the TCRdb table lists in-frame clones only, not all of them. The data contain under 140,000 clones, over 60% of them singletons. Healthy bone marrow donors made up the cohort. The CDR3 has 13 amino acids. Germline values: CDR1 SGHRS, CDR2 YFSETQ. V was trimmed by 3 bases and J by 12 bases, leaving 18 bases between them. The chain couples TRBV5-1 to TRBJ1-1; tentative D call: TRBD1 (6 bases). The sequenced material came from PBMCs. This receptor was identified in a woman aged 60-70 years in good health and CMV-seropositive. The CDR3 DNA follows: TGCGCCAGCAGCTCGGACCTCGACAGGTCCACTTTCTTT. This codes for CASSSDLDRSTFF.